These 32 T cell receptor beta chains were all obtained from the same sample, sequenced in a study of breast tumors, draining lymph nodes, adjacent tissues. Axillary draining lymph nodes of breast cancer patients supplied the node samples. TCRdb redid the calling of the multiplex PCR reads with MiXCR, one entry per CDR3 protein. The table has about 230,000 distinct CDR3 sequences, about 34% seen once. The sequenced material came from axillary lymph node tissue. The receptors stem from a female donor with breast cancer. Some clones in this sample may be carry-over from other donors' samples.

Turning to this clonotype: Given a much more abundant clone one base away, this may be a read error. The chain uses TRBV5-5 and TRBJ2-5, with a weak D call TRBD2 (6 bases). This CDR3 has 16 residues. The V gene's germline CDR1 is SGHKS and CDR2 YYEKEE (reference sequence). The CDR3 bases are TGCGCCAGCAGCTTGCGGGGCGGGTGGGCCTTGGAGACCCAGTACTTC. Amino acid sequence: CASSLRGGWALETQYF.

As regards this clonotype: This likely comes from a read error, as the CDR3 has no conserved phenylalanine or tryptophan at its end. In DNA, the CDR3 is TGTGCCAGCAGCTTAGGCGGGGCTGGTCCACCCCTCCACCTT. Translation: CASSLGGAGPPLHL. The chain links TRBV7-2 to TRBJ1-6; D is possibly TRBD1 (5 bases). The length of the CDR3 is 14 residues. V was trimmed by 1 base and J by 11 bases, leaving 12 bases between them. Germline-derived CDR1 and CDR2 are SGHTA and FQGNSA.

This clonotype was counted only a few times. The V and J genes are TRBV7-9 and TRBJ2-1; D uncertain. This CDR3 contains 12 residues. V lost 5 bases and J 10 bases, leaving 12 bases between the germline ends. Germline CDR1 SEHNR, CDR2 FQNEAQ (reference sequence). Written as DNA, the CDR3 is TGTGCCAGCAGCCAGGAAGGCGGAGAGCAGTTCTTC. Encoded protein: CASSQEGGEQFF.

With respect to this clonotype: This could be a read error, since a much larger clone is one nucleotide away. The chain combines TRBV6-1 with TRBJ1-5; TRBD1 agrees at 7 bases. This CDR3 region has 13 residues. Germline lookup yields CDR1 MNHNS and CDR2 SASEGT. The trim removed 4 bases at V and 4 bases at J, leaving 1 base unmatched. CDR3 sequence reads: CASSVDRNQPQHF. CDR3 bases: TGTGCCAGCAGTGTGGACAGGAATCAGCCCCAGCATTTT.

This clonotype was counted many times. The chain has TRBV5-8 and TRBJ2-7, with D tentatively TRBD1 or TRBD2 (5 bases each). This CDR3 has 13 amino acids. The germline V and J ends were trimmed by 6 bases and 9 bases, with 19 bases remaining between them. Per the germline V gene, CDR1 is SGHTS and CDR2 is YDEGEE. CDR3 in DNA: TGTGCCAGCACCCCGAGGGGATCCACGGGGCAGTACTTC. Translating gives CASTPRGSTGQYF.

As for this clonotype: The junction and the germline gene differ at one end; a read error may be behind it. The chain couples TRBV15 to TRBJ1-5; maybe TRBD1 (5 bases). CDR1 is LNHNV, CDR2 YYDKDF, per germline (reference sequence). This CDR3 has 15 amino acids. The CDR3 sequence is CAASSFRTGHQPQHF. Written as DNA, the CDR3 is TGTGCCGCCAGCAGCTTTAGGACGGGGCATCAGCCCCAGCATTTT.

This clonotype was picked up many times. The chain carries TRBV28 and TRBJ2-7, with a tentative D call TRBD2 (5 bases). This CDR3 has 12 residues. The germline V gene encodes CDR1 MDHEN and CDR2 SYDVKM. Trimming removed 6 bases at V and 4 bases at J, with 10 bases between. This chain's CDR3 is CASRRRPYEQYF. The CDR3 DNA follows: TGTGCCAGCAGGAGGAGGCCGTACGAGCAGTACTTC. Full variable domain (rest looked up from reference TRBV28 and TRBJ2-7): DVKVTQSSRYLVKRTGEKVFLECVQDMDHENMFWYRQDPGLGLRLIYFSYDVKMKEKGDIPEGYSVSREKKERFSLILESASTNQTSMYLCASRRRPYEQYFGPGTRLTVT.

There are many counts of this clonotype. The chain links TRBV12-3 or TRBV12-4 to TRBJ1-2, with D unresolved. The CDR3 spans 13 residues. Trimming shortened V by 3 bases and J by 4 bases, and 9 bases separated the two germline ends. The CDR3 region is CASSFAERYGYTF. The CDR3 bases are TGTGCCAGCAGTTTTGCAGAGCGCTATGGCTACACCTTC.

Of note for this clonotype: A much larger clone lies one base from this, so it may be a read error. This chain connects TRBV5-4 to TRBJ2-5; 11 bases are a match to TRBD2. The CDR3 totals 15 residues. Per the germline V gene, CDR1 is SGHNT and CDR2 is YYREEE (reference sequence). The V gene end was trimmed by 3 bases and the J gene end by 9 bases; junction bases not matched to a gene: 10. The CDR3 DNA reads TGTGCCAGCAGCTCCCAACTAGCGGGAGTAGGGGCCCAGTACTTC. This codes for CASSSQLAGVGAQYF.

Of note for this clonotype: This may be a read error, as it is one base from a much larger clone. CDR3 in DNA: TGTGCCCGGACGATTGGGAATGAGCAGTTCTTC. This gives the protein CARTIGNEQFF. This chain links TRBV30 with TRBJ2-1; D unclear. This CDR3 spans 11 amino acids. V lost 8 bases, J lost 7 bases, and 12 bases lay in between. Germline assignment: CDR1 GTSNPN and CDR2 SVGIG (reference sequence).

This clonotype was seen many times. The chain is built from TRBV5-6 and TRBJ2-1; 10 bases agree with TRBD2. The junction had 9 bases not matched to a gene; V was cut back by 1 base and J by 8 bases. The CDR3 spans 16 residues. Germline V gene sequence: CDR1 SGHDT, CDR2 YYEEEE. The CDR3 reads CASSLYLSGRDYEQFF. In DNA form, the CDR3 reads TGTGCCAGCAGCTTGTATCTGAGCGGGAGGGATTATGAGCAGTTCTTC.

The chain couples TRBV7-2 to TRBJ2-5, with TRBD1 matching over 7 bases. The CDR3 runs 13 residues. V lost 7 bases to trimming and J lost 5 bases; unmatched junction nucleotides: 7. Looked up from germline, CDR1 is SGHTA and CDR2 is FQGNSA. The CDR3 spells CASTRGGRETQYF. The CDR3 DNA follows: TGTGCCAGCACCCGAGGGGGCAGGGAGACCCAGTACTTC.

This clonotype has at least ten counts. The CDR3 DNA is TGCAGTGCGGACAGGGCTGTGGGCTCCGAGCAGTACTTC. It codes for CSADRAVGSEQYF. The chain employs TRBV20-1 and TRBJ2-7, with TRBD1 matching over 8 bases. There are 13 residues in the CDR3. Germline V gives CDR1 DFQATT, CDR2 SNEGSKA (reference sequence). V lost 6 bases and J lost 6; bases outside the gene matches: 10.

On this clonotype itself: The germline gene is not matched at one end of the junction; a read error may be the cause. This chain uses TRBV12-3 or TRBV12-4 with TRBJ2-7; 8 bases match TRBD2. This CDR3 is built from 14 residues. CDR3 region: CASSLGGVVDEQHF. The CDR3 region has the DNA TGTGCCAGCAGTCTCGGGGGGGTGGTGGACGAGCAGCACTTC.

This clonotype was counted a single time. The chain's CDR3 is CSASSGLAGTNIQYF. In DNA form, the CDR3 reads TGCAGTGCTTCTTCCGGACTAGCGGGGACAAACATTCAGTACTTC. The gene calls are TRBV20-1 and TRBJ2-4, with TRBD2 matching 12 bases. The germline gives CDR1 DFQATT, CDR2 SNEGSKA (reference sequence). The CDR3 spans 15 residues. The junction had 8 bases not matched to a gene; V was cut back by 5 bases and J by 6 bases.

This clonotype has a count of ten or more. The chain couples TRBV20-1 to TRBJ2-7; 8 nucleotides align to TRBD1. CDR3 length equals 14 residues. From germline, CDR1 is DFQATT and CDR2 SNEGSKA (reference sequence). The trim removed 3 bases at V and 0 bases at J, leaving 4 bases unmatched. In DNA form, the CDR3 reads TGCAGTGCTAGTGCCCAGGGGGCCTCCTACGAGCAGTACTTC. This codes for CSASAQGASYEQYF.

This clonotype has at least ten counts. This chain connects TRBV29-1 to TRBJ1-1; 7 bases line up with TRBD1. Germline-derived CDR1 and CDR2 are SQVTM and ANQGSEA. This CDR3 is 13 amino acids long. V lost 4 bases to trimming and J lost 3 bases; unmatched junction nucleotides: 5. The chain's CDR3 is CSVVRQGDTEAFF. The CDR3 region has the DNA TGCAGCGTTGTTCGGCAGGGGGACACTGAAGCTTTCTTT.

In this sample, this clonotype turned up many times. The J gene is TRBJ2-3, the V gene TRBV9, with TRBD2 as a possible D gene (6 bases). CDR1 SGDLS and CDR2 YYNGEE come from the germline V gene. The CDR3 contains 15 residues. V was cut by 0 bases and J by 5 bases, with 13 bases left in between. The DNA of the CDR3 is TGTGCCAGCAGCGTAGTCGGCGGGAACGAAGATACGCAGTATTTT. Its protein is CASSVVGGNEDTQYF. Full variable domain (remainder filled in from reference TRBV9 and TRBJ2-3): DSGVTQTPKHLITATGQRVTLRCSPRSGDLSVYWYQQSLDQGLQFLIQYYNGEERAKGNILERFSAQQFPDLHSELNLSSLELGDSALYFCASSVVGGNEDTQYFGPGTRLTVL.

There are many counts of this clonotype. This rearrangement joins TRBV19 to TRBJ2-3; 8 bases align to TRBD2. V trimming: 8 bases; J trimming: 2 bases; junction bases outside the gene matches: 6. The CDR3 extends over 14 amino acids. Germline assignment: CDR1 LNHDA and CDR2 SQIVND (reference sequence). The CDR3 sequence is CASSLAGFTDTQYF. CDR3 bases: TGTGCCAGTTCCCTAGCGGGTTTCACAGATACGCAGTATTTT.

This clonotype came up many times. The chain joins TRBV4-2 to TRBJ2-7, with D hard to call. V was shortened by 0 bases and J by 5 bases, with 11 bases between the two germline ends. This CDR3 region has 14 residues. Germline CDR1 and CDR2: LGHNA and YNFKEQ. In DNA form, the CDR3 reads TGTGCCAGCAGCCAAGATATTAAGAGAAACGAGCAGTACTTC. Translating gives CASSQDIKRNEQYF.

This clonotype showed up just a few times. The chain combines TRBV7-9 with TRBJ1-4; 12 bases line up with TRBD1. The CDR3 sequence is 17 residues long. Germline V CDR1 and CDR2: SEHNR, FQNEAQ (reference sequence). The V and J ends lost 2 bases and 5 bases, in that order; junction bases with no gene match: 6. CDR3 loop: CASSLWDRGRGNEKLFF. CDR3 coding DNA: TGTGCCAGCAGCTTATGGGACAGGGGGCGCGGGAATGAAAAACTGTTTTTT.

Details on this clonotype: The junction departs from the called germline gene at one end, perhaps through a read error. The rearrangement uses TRBV5-1 and TRBJ2-1, with D perhaps matching TRBD2 (6 bases). CDR3 size: 17 residues. Per the germline V gene, CDR1 is SGHRS and CDR2 is YFSETQ. DNA for the CDR3: TGTGCCAGCAGCTTGGCCTTCTTCTCAGGAGGGTACAATGAGCAGTTCTTC. Amino acid sequence: CASSLAFFSGGYNEQFF.

This clonotype was found many times. The CDR3 loop reads CASSLGQGGLNEKLFF. The CDR3 DNA sequence: TGTGCCAGCAGTTTGGGTCAGGGAGGTTTGAACGAAAAACTGTTTTTT. V is TRBV12-3 or TRBV12-4 and J is TRBJ1-4; D perhaps matches TRBD1 (5 bases). This CDR3 region has 16 residues. The V gene lost 3 bases and the J gene lost 8 bases, with 19 bases spanning the gap.

Comments on this clonotype: A much larger clone lies one base from this, so it may be a read error. The CDR3 here is CATSRGRSSGALF. The CDR3 DNA is TGTGCCACCAGCAGAGGACGGTCCTCCGGGGCTCTCTTT. V usage is TRBV15 and J usage is TRBJ1-1; tentative D call: TRBD1 (5 bases). CDR3 length: 13 amino acids. Germline values: CDR1 LNHNV, CDR2 YYDKDF (reference sequence).

There are many counts of this clonotype. This sequence joins TRBV18 and TRBJ2-7; D uncertain. Looked up from germline, CDR1 is KGHSH and CDR2 is LQKENI. Trimming pared 6 bases from V and 3 bases from J, leaving 12 bases between. This CDR3 has 13 amino acids. The CDR3: CASSATLNYEQYF. CDR3 nucleotides: TGTGCCAGCTCCGCTACTCTGAACTACGAGCAGTACTTC.

As regards this clonotype: It is likely a read error, because the conserved phenylalanine at the end of the CDR3 is missing. The CDR3 coding sequence is TGCGCCAGCAGCTGGGGACAGGGGGCAAACACTGAAGCTTTCTGT. This translates into CASSWGQGANTEAFC. This sequence joins TRBV5-1 and TRBJ1-1, with TRBD1 matching 12 bases. V lost 3 bases and J lost 2; bases outside the gene matches: 2. The germline V gene encodes CDR1 SGHRS and CDR2 YFSETQ. The CDR3 spans 15 residues.

The chain joins TRBV7-9 to TRBJ1-4; D unclear. The V end was cut by 6 bases, the J end by 5 bases, with 19 bases between. The CDR3 runs 16 residues. Germline V CDR1 and CDR2: SEHNR, FQNEAQ (reference sequence). CDR3: CASRSGESSYNEKLFF. Here the CDR3 DNA reads TGTGCCAGCAGAAGCGGGGAGAGCTCCTACAATGAAAAACTGTTTTTT.

This clonotype was detected ten times or more. This chain connects TRBV4-1 to TRBJ2-5; D gene uncertain. Germline CDR1 and CDR2: MGHRA and YSYEKL. V lost 2 bases to trimming and J lost 3 bases, with 4 bases between them. The CDR3 is made up of 12 amino acids. The CDR3: CASSQQEETQYF. CDR3 nucleotides: TGCGCCAGCAGCCAACAGGAAGAGACCCAGTACTTC.

The J gene is TRBJ2-4, the V gene TRBV30; D tentatively fits TRBD1 or TRBD2 (5 bases each). This CDR3 is built from 14 residues. Per germline, CDR1 GTSNPN and CDR2 SVGIG (reference sequence). V lost 3 bases and J lost 11, with 20 bases in between. The CDR3 DNA follows: TGTGCCTGGAGCCCGGGACCCCCAGCTAGGCTTCAGTACTTC. Translating gives CAWSPGPPARLQYF.

This clonotype was seen ten or more times. The gene calls are TRBV7-2 and TRBJ2-5; D may be TRBD1 or TRBD2 (5 bases each). The germline CDR1 and CDR2 sequences are SGHTA and FQGNSA. This CDR3 contains 16 residues. Trimming stripped 0 bases from V and 0 bases from J, with 11 bases between. In DNA form, the CDR3 reads TGTGCCAGCAGCTTAGCGGGGGTGTTGTACCAAGAGACCCAGTACTTC. Translating gives CASSLAGVLYQETQYF.

This clonotype has ten or more counts. At one end the junction does not follow the germline gene, possibly because of a read error. The chain couples TRBV2 to TRBJ2-2; D gene uncertain. Germline values: CDR1 SNHLY, CDR2 FYNNEI. The CDR3 totals 11 residues. CDR3 bases: TGCGCCAGCAGCGCTAGCGGGGAGCTGTTTTTT. Protein product: CASSASGELFF.

The rearrangement joins TRBV29-1 to TRBJ1-1; no firm D call. V dropped 6 bases and J dropped 2 bases, with 19 bases sitting between them. CDR1 is SQVTM, CDR2 ANQGSEA, per germline. The CDR3 is made up of 15 amino acids. CDR3 nucleotide sequence: TGCAGCGTCCTAACTATTTCGACGGTTAACACTGAAGCTTTCTTT. Translated, it gives CSVLTISTVNTEAFF.